Given below is one T cell receptor (beta chain) in context. This record belongs to a study of cytomegalovirus exposure and HLA in healthy donors. Produced via immunoSEQ multiplex PCR; TCRdb's table is partial and in-frame only. The profile covers 65,000 to 70,000 clones, with about 90% appearing a single time and approximately 3.4% taken by the ten largest. This receptor was taken from a man between 18 and 29 years old in good health and CMV-seronegative. Material for sequencing was PBMCs.

The CDR3 sequence: CASSSQTGGFSSSYNEQFF. CDR3 nucleotides: TGCGCCAGCAGCTCGCAGACAGGGGGCTTTTCGAGCTCCTACAATGAGCAGTTCTTC. The chain couples TRBV5-1 to TRBJ2-1; the match to TRBD1 covers 10 bases. Germline V gene data show CDR1 as SGHRS and CDR2 as YFSETQ. The CDR3 consists of 19 residues. The trim removed 3 bases at V and 0 bases at J, leaving 12 bases unmatched.